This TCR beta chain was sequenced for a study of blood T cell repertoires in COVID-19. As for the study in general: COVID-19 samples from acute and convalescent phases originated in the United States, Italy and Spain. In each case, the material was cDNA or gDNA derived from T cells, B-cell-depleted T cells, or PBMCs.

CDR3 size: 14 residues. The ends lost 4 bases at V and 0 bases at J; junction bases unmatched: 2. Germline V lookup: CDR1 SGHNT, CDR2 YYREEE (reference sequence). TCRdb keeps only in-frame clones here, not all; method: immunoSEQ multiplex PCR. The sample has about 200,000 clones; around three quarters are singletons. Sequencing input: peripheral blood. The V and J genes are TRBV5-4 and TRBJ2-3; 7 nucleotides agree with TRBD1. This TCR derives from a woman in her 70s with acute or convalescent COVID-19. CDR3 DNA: TGTGCCAGCAGCAACAGGGGTAGCACAGATACGCAGTATTTT. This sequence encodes CASSNRGSTDTQYF.